The TCR beta chain described here comes from a study of blood T cell repertoires in COVID-19 (dated by TCRdb to the early 2020s). About the investigation overall: Samples from collaborators originated in the United States, Italy and Spain and spanned both the acute and convalescent phases of COVID-19. The material from the prospective study consisted of cDNA or gDNA derived from T cells, B-cell-depleted T cells, or PBMCs. The dataset comprised deeply sampled blood TCRbeta repertoires from subjects exposed to, actively infected with, or recovered from COVID-19. The repertoires were released in a freely available public database intended as a resource for research on the immune response to SARS-CoV-2. The samples were drawn from two sources: the first 160 participants of the ongoing ImmuneRACE study, and 1,000 to 1,500 subjects contributed by 6 global collaborators. The sample metadata nearly always contained a de-identified subject ID, COVID-19 status, age in years and sex. Where available, HLA class I and class II types were obtained from metadata supplied by the sample provider rather than from assay-based typing.

TCRbeta CDR3 regions were amplified from genomic DNA by means of the immunoSEQ Assay, a bias-controlled multiplex PCR. On the authors' methods: The number of nucleated cells in each sample was estimated by amplification of reference gene primers within the assay. Sequence reads were collapsed and filtered to measure the absolute abundance of every unique TCRbeta CDR3 rearrangement. For each sample, productive Simpson clonality was calculated as the square root of Simpson's diversity index across productive rearrangements. The immuneACCESS repertoire file appears here via TCRdb, limited to in-frame rearrangements. These files lack a portion of the clones; in checked studies, under half of the deficit traces to unresolved V genes, and the cause of the others is not known. D and trimming were read from the DNA, whereas the V and J calls and clone size are those reported in that table. A total of 200,000 to 250,000 clones appear in this sample, 88% of them only once. The ten largest account for approximately 2.7% of the sample.

Spanning cysteine to phenylalanine, the CDR3 consists of 13 amino acids. Just the 39-base CDR3 DNA is kept, in frame starting at base 1. The germline V gene supplies CDR1 MNHEY and CDR2 SVGEGT. Deletion took 0 bases off V and 13 bases off J, with a span of 12 bases between the germline ends. Participants in the prospective study were enrolled through a virtual design, were aged about 18 to 90 years, and lived in approximately 25 United States geographic areas. Cohort assignment in the prospective study relied on participant-reported clinical history from a screening survey and a study questionnaire. ImmuneRACE Cohort 3 recovered participants were defined by two consecutive negative NP/OP PCR tests, healthcare professional clearance, or symptom resolution. Each participant in the prospective study had whole blood, serum and a nasopharyngeal or oropharyngeal swab collected by mobile phlebotomists. Over a roughly 2-month period, participants in the prospective study had the option of providing additional blood draws and questionnaires. Prospective study blood samples were shipped either frozen or at room temperature before DNA extraction.

The full study reports these points: The quantity of clinical and demographic metadata differed by source and by participant and was supplied without curation.

A note on this clone: Its cognate antigen has yet to be identified. No quality values exist for individual bases; no much larger clone is one base distant.

The source is a young woman who had recovered from COVID-19. Sequencing input: PBMCs or T cells enriched from blood (not recorded which). Recombination connected TRBV6-2 or TRBV6-3 to TRBJ1-4; a tentative D match to TRBD1 spans 5 bases. At the DNA level, the sequence is TGTGCCAGCAGTTACTCCCGGGGGTCTGGACTGTTTTTT. Translated, it gives CASSYSRGSGLFF.